These 23 T cell receptor beta chains were sequenced from one sample in a study of cytomegalovirus exposure and HLA in healthy donors. The PCR used 60 Vbeta and 13 Jbeta primers. Produced via immunoSEQ multiplex PCR; TCRdb's table is partial and in-frame only. The table shows some 130,000 clones, with around 80% occurring only once. The specimen sequenced was PBMCs. These receptors were taken from a man younger than 40 in good health.

The chain combines TRBV27 with TRBJ2-2; D gene unclear. The CDR3 loop spans 11 amino acids. The V and J ends lost 3 bases and 7 bases respectively, with 3 bases between them. Looked up from germline, CDR1 is MNHEY and CDR2 is SMNVEV (reference sequence). CDR3: CASSFNGELFF. The CDR3 DNA sequence: TGTGCCAGCAGTTTCAACGGGGAGCTGTTTTTT.

This chain joins TRBV11-3 and TRBJ2-2; TRBD2 aligns across 15 bases. Germline V CDR1 and CDR2: SGHNT, YENEEA. J lost 7 bases, V lost 5 bases, and 14 bases had no gene match. The CDR3 contains 19 residues. CDR3 coding DNA: TGTGCCAGCAGCCCCCGCCGGACTAGCGGGAGGGTGTATGGCGGGGAGCTGTTTTTT. This gives the protein CASSPRRTSGRVYGGELFF.

The chain has TRBV5-1 and TRBJ2-3, with 8 bases lining up with TRBD2. V dropped 0 bases and J dropped 5; count of bases not matched to a gene: 5. Germline-derived CDR1 and CDR2 are SGHRS and YFSETQ. The CDR3 is 15 amino acids. As DNA, the CDR3 is TGCGCCAGCAGCTTGGCGGGAGGGCCGGGAGATACGCAGTATTTT. Its protein product is CASSLAGGPGDTQYF.

V gene TRBV19 combines with J gene TRBJ2-7, with D unclear. The germline V and J ends were trimmed by 4 bases and 4 bases, with 11 bases remaining between them. CDR3 length: 13 residues. Germline V lookup: CDR1 LNHDA, CDR2 SQIVND (reference sequence). CDR3 sequence reads: CASSTLLGYEQYF. In DNA form, the CDR3 reads TGTGCCAGTAGTACACTACTTGGGTACGAGCAGTACTTC.

The gene calls are TRBV5-5 and TRBJ1-2; the D gene is possibly TRBD1 (6 bases). Per germline, CDR1 SGHKS and CDR2 YYEKEE (reference sequence). Trimming stripped 1 base from V and 5 bases from J, with 9 bases between. The CDR3 is made up of 13 amino acids. CDR3 protein: CASSLKGDYGYTF. The CDR3 region has the DNA TGTGCCAGCAGCTTGAAGGGGGATTATGGCTACACCTTC.

This chain uses TRBV28 with TRBJ2-7, with 7 bases lining up with TRBD2. Unmatched junction bases numbered 9, after V lost 4 bases and J lost 3 bases. The CDR3 totals 15 residues. The V gene's germline CDR1 is MDHEN and CDR2 SYDVKM. The CDR3 loop reads CASSSGRLAVYEQYF. The CDR3 nucleotides are TGTGCCAGCAGTTCCGGAAGACTAGCAGTCTACGAGCAGTACTTC.

By share of the sample, this clone is medium-sized. V is TRBV7-6 and J is TRBJ1-5; 7 bases match TRBD1. The CDR3 consists of 14 residues. With V trimmed by 5 bases and J by 6 bases, 7 bases remained unmatched. The germline CDR1 and CDR2 sequences are SGHVS and FNYEAQ. The CDR3 spells CASSAPGDSQPQHF. In nucleotides, the CDR3 is TGTGCCAGCAGCGCGCCAGGGGACAGTCAGCCCCAGCATTTT.

The chain is built from TRBV5-1 and TRBJ2-1, with 8 bases identical to TRBD1. After removal of 0 bases from V and 8 bases from J, the junction contained 10 bases not matched to a gene. The CDR3 loop spans 16 amino acids. Germline V gene lookup returns CDR1 SGHRS and CDR2 YFSETQ. The CDR3 DNA follows: TGCGCCAGCAGCTTGGCCGGACAGGGTGGCTTGGATGAGCAGTTCTTC. This encodes CASSLAGQGGLDEQFF.

The rearrangement uses TRBV6-5 and TRBJ1-6, with TRBD1 as a possible D gene (5 bases). The CDR3 is 15 amino acids. Trimming left V 6 bases short and J 8 bases short, with 17 bases between. The germline CDR1 and CDR2 sequences are MNHEY and SVGAGI. The CDR3 loop reads CASRLTVWGDSPLHF. The CDR3 region has the DNA TGTGCCAGCAGGCTGACAGTATGGGGGGATTCACCCCTCCACTTT.

This rearrangement joins TRBV5-1 to TRBJ2-3, with 9 bases lining up with TRBD2. Germline V gene lookup returns CDR1 SGHRS and CDR2 YFSETQ. After removal of 0 bases from V and 5 bases from J, the junction contained 4 bases not matched to a gene. This CDR3 is built from 15 residues. The CDR3 DNA reads TGCGCCAGCAGCTTGGCGGGACTAGCAAGAGATACGCAGTATTTT. Its protein product is CASSLAGLARDTQYF.

This chain links TRBV6-5 with TRBJ1-1; D remains unclear. Germline-derived CDR1 and CDR2 are MNHEY and SVGAGI. Trimming took 2 bases from V and 0 from J, leaving 13 bases between them. The CDR3 extends over 16 amino acids. CDR3 protein: CASSYGPRMMNTEAFF. The CDR3, as DNA: TGTGCCAGCAGTTACGGCCCCAGGATGATGAACACTGAAGCTTTCTTT.

The chain has TRBV18 and TRBJ2-3, with 14 bases aligning to TRBD2. With 0 bases clipped from V and 8 bases from J, the junction kept 4 bases outside the gene matches. Germline V CDR1 and CDR2: KGHSH, LQKENI. The CDR3 contains 16 residues. CDR3 residues: CASSPPGLAGVGTQYF. In nucleotides, the CDR3 is TGTGCCAGCTCACCACCGGGACTAGCGGGAGTAGGTACGCAGTATTTT.

With respect to this clone: One end of the junction is discordant with germline, which a read error may explain. The chain combines TRBV7-2 with TRBJ1-1; no clear D. The CDR3 has 15 residues. CDR1 is SGHTA and CDR2 is FQGNSA in the germline V gene. Here the CDR3 DNA reads TGTGCCGGCAGCCCCGGAACGGGAATGAACACTGAAGCTTTCTTT. It is translated as CAGSPGTGMNTEAFF.

In its sample, this clone was seen once. This chain connects TRBV7-2 to TRBJ2-1; 9 bases are shared with TRBD2. Germline assignment: CDR1 SGHTA and CDR2 FQGNSA. The junction had 13 bases not matched to a gene; V was cut back by 5 bases and J by 8 bases. The CDR3 consists of 16 residues. The CDR3 protein is CASSLGIAGASDEQFF. CDR3 in DNA: TGTGCCAGCAGCCTCGGAATAGCGGGGGCCTCGGATGAGCAGTTCTTC. Complete variable domain (other parts from reference TRBV7-2 and TRBJ2-1): GAGVSQSPSNKVTEKGKDVELRCDPISGHTALYWYRQSLGQGLEFLIYFQGNSAPDKSGLPSDRFSAERTGGSVSTLTIQRTQQEDSAVYLCASSLGIAGASDEQFFGPGTRLTVL.

To note about this clone: Other DNA sequences from this sample encode an identical CDR3 as well. Here the CDR3 reads CASSFRGTDTQYF. The CDR3 nucleotides are TGTGCCAGCAGCTTCAGGGGGACAGATACGCAGTATTTT. The rearrangement joins TRBV7-2 to TRBJ2-3, with 7 bases identical to TRBD1. V was pared by 3 bases and J by 3 bases, with 0 bases of the junction left unmatched. CDR1 is SGHTA and CDR2 is FQGNSA in the germline V gene. This CDR3 comprises 13 residues.

In regard to this clone: One junction end disagrees with the germline gene, perhaps due to a read error. The chain recombines TRBV7-9 with TRBJ2-1; the match to TRBD2 covers 10 bases. This CDR3 region has 17 residues. Germline V gives CDR1 SEHNR, CDR2 FQNEAQ (reference sequence). In DNA form, the CDR3 reads TGTTCCAGCAGCTATCAAGCGGGAGGGCCAGTCCGCAATGAGCAGTTCTTC. Its protein product is CSSSYQAGGPVRNEQFF.

The rearrangement links TRBV5-4 to TRBJ2-1, with 11 bases identical to TRBD2. The CDR3 is 16 amino acids. Trimming removed 4 bases from V and 6 bases from J; junction bases left unmatched: 9. CDR1 and CDR2 from the germline V gene are SGHNT and YYREEE (reference sequence). CDR3 DNA sequence: TGTGCCAGCAGCCCTAATAGCGGGAGGGCCCTCAATGAGCAGTTCTTC. This gives the protein CASSPNSGRALNEQFF.

The DNA for the CDR3 is TGCGCCAGCAGCTTCCAACGGGGTTCTGGAAACACCATATATTTT. As protein: CASSFQRGSGNTIYF. The chain employs TRBV4-3 and TRBJ1-3; no firm D call. Trimming cost V 5 bases and J 1 base, with 12 bases left between them. Germline values: CDR1 LGHNA, CDR2 YSLEER. CDR3 length: 15 residues.

V is TRBV6-5 and J is TRBJ1-2; 7 positions agree with TRBD1. There are 15 residues in the CDR3. Germline CDR1 is MNHEY and CDR2 is SVGAGI. Germline trimming cut 0 bases from V and 5 bases from J; bases unmatched to any gene: 6. The CDR3 sequence is CASSYSRGLGYGYTF. The CDR3 DNA follows: TGTGCCAGCAGTTACTCTAGGGGGCTGGGGTATGGCTACACCTTC.

V gene TRBV5-1 combines with J gene TRBJ2-1, with 9 bases lining up with TRBD2. This CDR3 is 15 amino acids long. Germline assignment: CDR1 SGHRS and CDR2 YFSETQ. The V segment lost 4 bases and the J segment 12 bases; nucleotides outside the gene matches: 14. CDR3 nucleotide sequence: TGCGCCAGCAGCCAAACCGGGACTAGCACCAAAGCGCAGTTCTTC. Protein: CASSQTGTSTKAQFF.

This clone has only a few counts. This chain joins TRBV18 and TRBJ1-1; 8 nucleotides align to TRBD1. With V trimmed by 8 bases and J by 1 base, 6 bases remained unmatched. The CDR3 length is 14 residues. CDR1 is KGHSH and CDR2 is LQKENI in the germline V gene. In DNA form, the CDR3 reads TGTGCCAGCCGACCAGGGACAGGGAACACTGAAGCTTTCTTT. Translated: CASRPGTGNTEAFF. Full variable domain (remainder filled in from reference TRBV18 and TRBJ1-1): NAGVMQNPRHLVRRRGQEARLRCSPMKGHSHVYWYRQLPEEGLKFMVYLQKENIIDESGMPKERFSAEFPKEGPSILRIQQVVRGDSAAYFCASRPGTGNTEAFFGQGTRLTVV.

The chain employs TRBV7-8 and TRBJ1-2; 7 bases align to TRBD1. The CDR3 consists of 15 residues. The ends lost 5 bases at V and 1 base at J; junction bases unmatched: 7. CDR1 is SGHVS, CDR2 FQNEAQ, per germline. This chain's CDR3 is CASSRQGVGNYGYTF. The CDR3 DNA reads TGTGCCAGCAGCCGTCAGGGGGTGGGTAACTATGGCTACACCTTC.

V usage is TRBV19 and J usage is TRBJ2-3, with a possible D match to TRBD2 (6 bases). The V and J ends lost 1 base and 0 bases respectively, with 17 bases between them. Germline-derived CDR1 and CDR2 are LNHDA and SQIVND (reference sequence). This CDR3 is built from 18 residues. CDR3: CASSIVLIVGGSTDTQYF. The CDR3 bases are TGTGCCAGTAGTATAGTCCTTATAGTGGGGGGAAGCACAGATACGCAGTATTTT. Drawing the rest from reference TRBV19 and TRBJ2-3, the complete variable domain is DGGITQSPKYLFRKEGQNVTLSCEQNLNHDAMYWYRQDPGQGLRLIYYSQIVNDFQKGDIAEGYSVSREKKESFPLTVTSAQKNPTAFYLCASSIVLIVGGSTDTQYFGPGTRLTVL.